Reported below is one TCR beta chain. The source of the sample is a study of blood T cell repertoires in COVID-19. Study context: Acute and convalescent COVID-19 specimens originated in the United States, Italy and Spain. The cDNA or gDNA used as material had been derived from T cells, B-cell-depleted T cells, or PBMCs.

Methods used by the authors: Amplification from reference gene primers served as the basis for estimated nucleated cell counts. Some clones are missing from TCRdb's copy, which holds only in-frame ones; the method was immunoSEQ multiplex PCR. The V and J calls and clone size were taken over from that table, and D and trimming were inferred from the DNA. The data hold under 150,000 clones, with roughly 89% observed a single time. The CDR3 totals 15 residues. CDR1 and CDR2 from the germline V gene are SQVTM and ANQGSEA. V lost 6 bases, J lost 5 bases, and 15 bases stayed unmatched. Sequencing was performed on peripheral blood. This chain links TRBV29-1 with TRBJ2-5; the match to TRBD2 covers 7 bases. The sequence came from a man aged 45 to 65 with active or convalescent COVID-19. CDR3 residues: CSVEPIAGPGETQYF. The CDR3 bases are TGCAGCGTGGAACCAATAGCGGGCCCTGGCGAGACCCAGTACTTC.